Listed below are T cell receptor beta chains from one sample, sequenced in a study of vaccination effects on CD4 cells after COVID-19. Clones were read by immunoSEQ multiplex PCR, and TCRdb kept only the in-frame ones, dropping some. The sample includes tens of thousands of clones, approximately 79% of them seen just once. These TCRs are of unknown antigen specificity. The specimen was CD4+ T cells from PBMCs cultured with HCoV-OC43 spike peptides, collected before COVID-19 vaccination. The receptors were gathered from a human donor who received a COVID-19 vaccine. CDR3s include the opening cysteine and the closing phenylalanine or tryptophan. Each record gives: D gene, J gene, V gene, clone size, CDR3 DNA, CDR3 protein. A D gene is named only where the DNA matches it firmly. Rows give clone size only sometimes, using once, few, many, or a class for an expanded clone.

>TRBD1|TRBJ1-1|TRBV5-1|few
TGCGCCAGCAGCGCCGACAGGGTCGATGGAGCTTTCTTT
CASSADRVDGAFF
>-|TRBJ1-5|TRBV2|-
TGTGCCAGCAGTGGGAGAGGGTTACGGAATCAGCCCCAGCATTTT
CASSGRGLRNQPQHF
>-|TRBJ2-1|TRBV6-2/TRBV6-3|-
TGTGCCAGCAGCCCCTACAATGAGCAGTTCTTC
CASSPYNEQFF
>-|TRBJ2-1|TRBV5-1|-
TGCGCCAGCAGCATGAAATCAGGGGTCGGCAATGAGCAGTTCTTC
CASSMKSGVGNEQFF
>TRBD2|TRBJ2-1|TRBV9|-
TGTGCCAGCAGCGCGACTAGCGGGTCCTACAATGAGCAGTTCTTC
CASSATSGSYNEQFF
>-|TRBJ2-5|TRBV18|few
TGTGCCAGCTCACCAGGGTTAGGCGAGACCCAGTACTTC
CASSPGLGETQYF
>-|TRBJ1-1|TRBV10-3|-
TGTGCCATCCAAGGGTTGGGAACTGAAGCTTTCTTT
CAIQGLGTEAFF
>-|TRBJ1-2|TRBV7-2|-
TGTGCCAGCAGCTCGCAACCCCCTGGCTACACCTTC
CASSSQPPGYTF
>-|TRBJ1-3|TRBV9|-
TGTGCCAGCAGCGTAGGCACAGGATCCTCTGGAAACACCATATATTTT
CASSVGTGSSGNTIYF
>-|TRBJ1-1|TRBV5-1|-
TGCGCCAGCAGCTCGAAGGACGGCGTCTGGGAAGCTTTCTTT
CASSSKDGVWEAFF
>TRBD1|TRBJ1-1|TRBV2|-
TGTGCCAGCACCCCGGACAGGGGGACTGAAGCTTTCTTT
CASTPDRGTEAFF
>-|TRBJ2-2|TRBV6-5|-
TGTGCCAGCAGCCCCTTTGGGACCGGGGAGCTGTTTTTT
CASSPFGTGELFF
>-|TRBJ1-3|TRBV30|-
TGTGCCTGGAGTGTGACAGACGGGCCCATATATTTT
CAWSVTDGPIYF
>-|TRBJ2-5|TRBV18|-
TGTGCCAGCTCACCAACAGCACACAGCCAAGAGACCCAGTACTTC
CASSPTAHSQETQYF
>TRBD1|TRBJ1-4|TRBV2|-
TGTGCCAGCAGTGATAGGACAGGGATTGAAAAACTGTTTTTT
CASSDRTGIEKLFF
>-|TRBJ1-1|TRBV6-1|-
TGTGCCAGCAGTGAACGTTTTGACAGGCCGCTGAACACTGAAGCTTTCTTT
CASSERFDRPLNTEAFF